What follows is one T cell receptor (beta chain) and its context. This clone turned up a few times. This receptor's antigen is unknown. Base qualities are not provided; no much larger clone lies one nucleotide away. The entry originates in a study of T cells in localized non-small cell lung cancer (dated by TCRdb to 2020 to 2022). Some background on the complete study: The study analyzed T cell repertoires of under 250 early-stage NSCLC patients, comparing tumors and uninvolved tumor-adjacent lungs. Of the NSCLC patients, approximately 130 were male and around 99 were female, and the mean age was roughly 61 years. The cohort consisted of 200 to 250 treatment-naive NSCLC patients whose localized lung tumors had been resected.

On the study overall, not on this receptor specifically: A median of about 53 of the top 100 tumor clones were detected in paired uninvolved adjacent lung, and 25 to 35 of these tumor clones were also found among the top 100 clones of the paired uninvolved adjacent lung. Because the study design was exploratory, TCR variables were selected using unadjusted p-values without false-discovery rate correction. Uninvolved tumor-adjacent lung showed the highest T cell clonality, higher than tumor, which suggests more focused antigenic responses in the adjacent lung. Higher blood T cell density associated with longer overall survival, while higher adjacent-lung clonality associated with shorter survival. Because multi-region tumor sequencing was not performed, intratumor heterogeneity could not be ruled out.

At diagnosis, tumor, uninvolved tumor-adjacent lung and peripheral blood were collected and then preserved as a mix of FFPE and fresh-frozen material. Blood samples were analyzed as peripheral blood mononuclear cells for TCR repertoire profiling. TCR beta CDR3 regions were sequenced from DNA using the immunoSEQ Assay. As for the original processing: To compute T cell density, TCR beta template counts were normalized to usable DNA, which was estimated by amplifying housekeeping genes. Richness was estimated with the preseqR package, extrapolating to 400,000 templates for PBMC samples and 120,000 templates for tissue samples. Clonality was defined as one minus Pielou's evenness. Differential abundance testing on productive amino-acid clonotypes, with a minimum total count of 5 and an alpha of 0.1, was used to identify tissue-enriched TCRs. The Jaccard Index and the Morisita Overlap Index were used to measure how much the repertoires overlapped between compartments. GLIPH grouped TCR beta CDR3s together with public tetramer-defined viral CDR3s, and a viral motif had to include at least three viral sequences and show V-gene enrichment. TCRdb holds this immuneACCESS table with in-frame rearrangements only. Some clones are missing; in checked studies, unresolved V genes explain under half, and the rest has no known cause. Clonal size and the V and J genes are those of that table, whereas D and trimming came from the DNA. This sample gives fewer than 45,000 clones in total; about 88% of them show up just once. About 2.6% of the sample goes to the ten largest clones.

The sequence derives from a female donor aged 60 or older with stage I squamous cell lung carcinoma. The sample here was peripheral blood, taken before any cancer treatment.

The DNA reads as follows: TGTGCCAGCAGCTTCACCTACGAGCAGTACTTC. Translated, this is CASSFTYEQYF. The chain was built from TRBV7-8 and TRBJ2-7; confidence is insufficient to name the D gene. The junction carries 2 bases between V and J, which are trimmed by 3 bases and 2 bases respectively. The CDR3 holds 11 amino acids from the cysteine to the phenylalanine. Only the CDR3 DNA is retained, 33 bases long and in frame from the first base. CDR1 and CDR2 were assigned from the germline V gene as SGHVS and FQNEAQ.